This TCR beta chain derives from a study of T cell responses to AZD1222 COVID-19 vaccine. Whole-study context: Recipients boosted at about 4 weeks or about 12 weeks are pooled. Study results and caveats: Among AZD1222 vaccinees, only 6 or 7 were seropositive at baseline. Donors were chiefly white British, with a greater number of females, and clonal diversity was perhaps underestimated. Increases in Spike-specific TCR breadth and depth were seen after two AZD1222 doses.

Regarding this clone: Antigen specificity is unknown.

The CDR3 spans 15 residues. V lost 3 bases, J lost 5 bases, and 7 bases stayed unmatched. Germline CDR1 LNHDA, CDR2 SQIVND (reference sequence). The protocol was immunoSEQ multiplex PCR, while the TCRdb copy is restricted to in-frame clones and leaves out a portion. The sample yields more than 95,000 clones, 70% to 90% seen once. The V call is TRBV19, the J call TRBJ2-5; TRBD2 aligns across 9 bases. The specimen was peripheral blood, collected on day 0 of AZD1222 vaccination. This sequence originates from an adult in good health. In DNA form, the CDR3 reads TGTGCCAGTAGTATTGGCGGGGGGGCCTTTGAGACCCAGTACTTC. As protein: CASSIGGGAFETQYF.